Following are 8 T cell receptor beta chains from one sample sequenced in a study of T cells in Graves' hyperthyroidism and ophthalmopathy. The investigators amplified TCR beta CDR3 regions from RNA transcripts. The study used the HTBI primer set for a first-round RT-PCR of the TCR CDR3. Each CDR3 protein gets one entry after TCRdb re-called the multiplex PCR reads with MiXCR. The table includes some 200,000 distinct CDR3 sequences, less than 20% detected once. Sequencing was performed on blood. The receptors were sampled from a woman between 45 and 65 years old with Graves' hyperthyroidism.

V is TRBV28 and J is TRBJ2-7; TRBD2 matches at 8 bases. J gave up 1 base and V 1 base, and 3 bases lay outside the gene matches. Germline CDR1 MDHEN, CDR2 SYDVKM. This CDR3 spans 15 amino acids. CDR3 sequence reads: CASSLFGGASYEQYF. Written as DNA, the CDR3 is TGTGCCAGCAGTTTATTCGGGGGGGCTTCCTACGAGCAGTACTTC.

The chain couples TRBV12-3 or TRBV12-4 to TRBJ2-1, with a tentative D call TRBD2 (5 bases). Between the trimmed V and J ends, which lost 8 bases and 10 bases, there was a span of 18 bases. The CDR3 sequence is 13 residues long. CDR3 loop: CASSVASFGEQFF. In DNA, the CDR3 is TGTGCCAGCTCGGTGGCTAGCTTTGGCGAGCAGTTCTTC.

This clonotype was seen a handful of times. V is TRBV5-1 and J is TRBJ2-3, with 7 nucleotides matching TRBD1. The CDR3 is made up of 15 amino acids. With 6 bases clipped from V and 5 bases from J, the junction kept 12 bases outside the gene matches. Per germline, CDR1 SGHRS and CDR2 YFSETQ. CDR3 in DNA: TGCGCCAGCATCTTAGGGGGCGGAGTTGGAGATACGCAGTATTTT. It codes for CASILGGGVGDTQYF.

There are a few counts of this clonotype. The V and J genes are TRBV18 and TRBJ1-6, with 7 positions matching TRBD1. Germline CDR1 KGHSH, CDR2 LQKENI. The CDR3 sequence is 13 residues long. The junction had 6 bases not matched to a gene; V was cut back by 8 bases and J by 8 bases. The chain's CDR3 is CASTGELDSPLHF. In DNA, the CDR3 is TGTGCCAGCACAGGGGAGTTGGATTCACCCCTCCACTTT. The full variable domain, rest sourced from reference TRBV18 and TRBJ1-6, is NAGVMQNPRHLVRRRGQEARLRCSPMKGHSHVYWYRQLPEEGLKFMVYLQKENIIDESGMPKERFSAEFPKEGPSILRIQQVVRGDSAAYFCASTGELDSPLHFGNGTRLTVT.

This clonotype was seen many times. CDR3 loop: CASSLARTYNEQFF. CDR3 in DNA: TGTGCCAGCAGCTTGGCGCGGACCTACAATGAGCAGTTCTTC. The chain links TRBV5-6 to TRBJ2-1; D call uncertain. The V end was cut by 0 bases, the J end by 2 bases, with 6 bases between. This CDR3 comprises 14 residues. CDR1 and CDR2 (germline): SGHDT, YYEEEE.

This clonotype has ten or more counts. CDR3 nucleotide sequence: TGTGCCAGCAGTGGGGGGACAGGCCGCTACGAGCAGTACTTC. It codes for CASSGGTGRYEQYF. The chain is built from TRBV2 and TRBJ2-7; TRBD1 aligns across 8 bases. CDR1 and CDR2 from the germline V gene are SNHLY and FYNNEI. Unmatched junction bases numbered 5, after V lost 4 bases and J lost 3 bases. CDR3 size: 14 residues.

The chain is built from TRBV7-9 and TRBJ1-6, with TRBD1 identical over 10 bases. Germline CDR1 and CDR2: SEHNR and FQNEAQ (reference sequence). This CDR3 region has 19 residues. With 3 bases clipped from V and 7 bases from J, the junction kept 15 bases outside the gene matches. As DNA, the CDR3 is TGTGCCAGCAGCTTTACAACGGGGGACAGGGGATCCCTAAATTCACCCCTCCACTTT. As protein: CASSFTTGDRGSLNSPLHF.

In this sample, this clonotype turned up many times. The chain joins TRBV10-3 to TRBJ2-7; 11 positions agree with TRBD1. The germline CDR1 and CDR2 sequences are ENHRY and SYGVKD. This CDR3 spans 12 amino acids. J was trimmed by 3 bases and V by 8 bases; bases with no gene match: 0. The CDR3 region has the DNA TGTGCCATCGGGACAGGGGGCTACGAGCAGTACTTC. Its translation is CAIGTGGYEQYF.